This T cell receptor beta chain was documented in a study of beta chain features in type 1 diabetes. About the study: Cell yields, gender and age were similar in healthy donors and patients.

Looked up from germline, CDR1 is MNHEY and CDR2 is SMNVEV (reference sequence). V lost 5 bases and J 7 bases, leaving 17 bases between the germline ends. The CDR3 sequence is 14 residues long. The entirety of the isolated RNA underwent reverse transcription, so expressed TCRB transcripts were sequenced. The average read count of naive, central memory and regulatory T cell samples was several million. Using immunoSEQ multiplex PCR, the repertoire was profiled, and TCRdb retains in-frame clones only, with some absent. The repertoire consists of about 320,000 clones, with 14% occurring once and the leading ten covering about 6.6%. Markers CD45RO/CCR7/CD25/CD127/CD95/CD27 served to sort CD4+ naive, central memory, regulatory and stem cell-like memory cells.

The receptor's source is a young man in good health. Sequenced sample: central memory CD4+ T cells from blood. This chain uses TRBV27 with TRBJ1-2, with D perhaps matching TRBD1 (5 bases). CDR3 in amino acids: CASSEKGRVGGYTF. The CDR3 nucleotides are TGTGCCAGCAGTGAAAAGGGACGCGTGGGTGGCTACACCTTC.